This T cell receptor beta chain was profiled in a study of HIV-infected patients and healthy controls. J was trimmed by 6 bases and V by 1 base; bases with no gene match: 8. From germline, CDR1 is SQVTM and CDR2 ANQGSEA. The CDR3 length is 15 residues. All unsorted peripheral T cells were captured because whole blood was used without fractionation. This clonotype is labeled as medium-sized. cDNA was made from about 510 ng RNA using alpha and beta constant primers. Each of the alpha and beta chains got its own library through chain-specific third strand synthesis with indices. Ligation attached cDNA to a 5' RACE adapter that carried a random hexamer and SP2 site. TCRdb used MiXCR to reprocess the 5' RACE reads, holding one entry per CDR3 protein. Of 7,500 or so distinct CDR3 sequences in the sample, 10% were seen once.

The input for sequencing was blood, taken before antiretroviral therapy. This chain uses TRBV29-1 with TRBJ1-5; TRBD1 aligns across 8 bases. The source is an adult with HIV infection. In DNA form, the CDR3 reads TGCAGCGTTGAAGTGGCAGGGGGCTCGGGTCAGCCCCAGCATTTT. Its translation is CSVEVAGGSGQPQHF.